What follows describes a single T cell receptor beta chain. Its target is not known. This specimen belongs to a study of T cells expressing NK-cell markers. Looking at the study overall: Sequencing of TCR beta repertoires drew on sorted CD3+CD56+NKG2C+, CD3+CD56+NKG2C- and CD3+CD56-NKG2C+ T cells. Among the eight sequenced donors, seven tested HCMV-seropositive and one tested seronegative.

Notes on the study in general: A few donors' CD3+CD56-NKG2C+ cells were dominated by the same clonotypes.

The TCR beta cDNA came from 5'RACE template switching with UMIs. Reanalyzing the 5' RACE reads, TCRdb keeps one entry per CDR3 protein, without DNA. The repertoire table contains some 440,000 distinct CDR3 sequences. The CDR3 consists of 16 residues. Germline lookup yields CDR1 MNHEY and CDR2 SMNVEV (reference sequence). The chain uses TRBV27 and TRBJ1-1; absent DNA, TCRdb's TRBD1 call cannot be checked. Source material: blood T cells: a sorted CD56 or NKG2C T cell subset, CD4+ or CD8+ T cells, or bulk PBMC T cells (not recorded which). The receptor was isolated from a woman aged 45-65 years in good health. The chain's CDR3 is CASSLSSQGRNTEAFF.